This T cell receptor (beta chain) was captured in a study of blood T cell repertoires in COVID-19. The CDR3 spans 11 residues. Per the germline V gene, CDR1 is ENHRY and CDR2 is SYGVKD. Between the trimmed V and J ends, which lost 4 bases and 5 bases, there was a span of 6 bases. The data were produced by immunoSEQ multiplex PCR, yet TCRdb's version contains in-frame clones alone and is incomplete. This sample carries more than 95,000 clones, roughly four fifths of them seen once, and the ten largest clones take 17%. V is TRBV10-3 and J is TRBJ2-7, with D unclear. Input material: peripheral blood. The TCR was taken from a man aged 25 to 40 with COVID-19, enrolled during active disease. Here the CDR3 reads CAISARDEQYF. CDR3 coding DNA: TGTGCCATCAGTGCCCGGGACGAGCAGTACTTC.